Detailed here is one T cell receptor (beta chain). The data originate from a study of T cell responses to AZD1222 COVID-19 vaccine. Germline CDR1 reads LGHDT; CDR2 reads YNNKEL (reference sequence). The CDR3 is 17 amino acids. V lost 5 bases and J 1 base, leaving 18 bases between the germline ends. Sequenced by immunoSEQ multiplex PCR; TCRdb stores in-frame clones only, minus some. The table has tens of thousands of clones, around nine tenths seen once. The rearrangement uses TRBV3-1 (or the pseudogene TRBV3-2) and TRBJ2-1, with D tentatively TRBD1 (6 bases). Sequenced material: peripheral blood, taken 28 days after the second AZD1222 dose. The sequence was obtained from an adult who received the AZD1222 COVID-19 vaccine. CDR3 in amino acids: CASSEKNRARSYNEQFF. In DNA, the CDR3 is TGTGCCAGCAGCGAGAAAAACAGGGCTCGATCCTACAATGAGCAGTTCTTC.